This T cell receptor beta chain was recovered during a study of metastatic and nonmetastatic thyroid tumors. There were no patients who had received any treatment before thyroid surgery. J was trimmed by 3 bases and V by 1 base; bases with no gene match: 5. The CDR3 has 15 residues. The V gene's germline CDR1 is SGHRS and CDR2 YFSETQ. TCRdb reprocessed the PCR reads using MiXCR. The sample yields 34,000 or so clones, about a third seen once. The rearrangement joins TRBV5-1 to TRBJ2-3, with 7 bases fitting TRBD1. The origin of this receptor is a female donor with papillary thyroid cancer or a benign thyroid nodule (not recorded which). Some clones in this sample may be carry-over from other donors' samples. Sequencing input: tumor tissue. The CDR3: CASSLSGRGTDTQYF. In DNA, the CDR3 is TGCGCCAGCAGCTTGTCCGGCAGGGGGACAGATACGCAGTATTTT.